This TCR beta chain derives from a study of blood T cells in healthy people across ages. With a J-beta primer mix and a sample-barcoded 5' primer, a second PCR ran 7 to 11 cycles. TCRdb re-analysed the 5' RACE reads in MiXCR, keeping a single row per CDR3 protein. The sample carries approximately 1.5 million distinct CDR3 sequences, around 40% recorded once. Roughly 10 milliliters was the volume of peripheral blood drawn from each donor. Extraction yielded at least 6 micrograms of total RNA per sample. This clonotype was detected only a few times. The CDR3 length is 13 residues. Germline CDR1 is MNHEY and CDR2 is SVGAGI. With 6 bases removed from V and 0 bases from J, the gap between germline ends came to 9 bases.

This TCR was sampled from a woman aged 18-30 years in good health. Sequencing was performed on blood. The chain links TRBV6-5 to TRBJ2-7; maybe TRBD1 (5 bases). This CDR3 reads CASRRQSSYEQYF. DNA for the CDR3: TGTGCCAGCAGGCGACAGAGCTCCTACGAGCAGTACTTC.